This T cell receptor (beta chain) was recovered during a study of shared clonotypes between healthy human individuals. With respect to this clone: Its antigen is not identified.

Memory CD4+ cells were the fraction left after CD45RA+ naive selection. Method: immunoSEQ multiplex PCR; TCRdb's copy keeps in-frame clones and lacks some. The profile shows some 2.3 million clones, over 90% of them singletons. Per germline, CDR1 SQVTM and CDR2 ANQGSEA. V dropped 5 bases and J dropped 0; count of bases not matched to a gene: 3. The CDR3 extends over 13 amino acids. Study results and limitations: Relative to their counterparts shared across all four donors, non-shared clonotypes exhibited diminished generation probabilities.

The rearrangement uses TRBV29-1 and TRBJ2-7, with 8 bases lining up with TRBD2. The clonotype was recovered from a man aged 18 to 29 in good health. Some clones in this sample may be carry-over from other donors' samples. Sequencing was done on a sample of naive CD4+ T cells from PBMCs. Stated subset: CD45RA+ positively selected. CDR3 protein: CSVLAGSSYEQYF. In nucleotides, the CDR3 is TGCAGCGTTCTAGCGGGCAGCTCCTACGAGCAGTACTTC.